The 7 T cell receptor beta chains below all came from one sample that was sequenced in a study of blood T cell repertoires in COVID-19 (dated by TCRdb to about 2020). Preparation of the library involved the immunoSEQ multiplex PCR assay. In its TCRdb copy, this immuneACCESS table keeps in-frame sequences only and misses some clones. Where compared with another copy, unresolved V genes explain less than half of these, and the others have no known cause. The sample includes 85,000 to 120,000 clones, with over 55% observed a single time. Jointly, the top ten make up roughly 0.9% of the sample. Sequenced: peripheral blood. The receptors stem from a human donor with acute or convalescent COVID-19. The donor label of this sample is uncertain.

This chain connects TRBV5-1 to TRBJ2-3, with D possibly being TRBD2 (6 bases). V was trimmed by 0 bases and J by 5 bases, leaving 22 bases between them. Germline loops: CDR1 SGHRS, CDR2 YFSETQ. The CDR3 extends over 18 amino acids. The CDR3 region has the DNA TGCGCCAGCAGCTTGGGTCGGGTAGCGGCGACTTATGGAGATACGCAGTATTTT. Its protein is CASSLGRVAATYGDTQYF.

The chain combines TRBV19 with TRBJ2-7, with TRBD2 identical over 11 bases. This CDR3 spans 19 amino acids. Germline assignment: CDR1 LNHDA and CDR2 SQIVND (reference sequence). J lost 6 bases, V lost 9 bases, and 25 bases had no gene match. The CDR3 here is CASSRTGLAVGGPLGEQYF. In nucleotides, the CDR3 is TGTGCCAGCAGCCGGACGGGACTAGCGGTAGGAGGCCCTTTGGGCGAGCAGTACTTC.

V and J are TRBV7-6 and TRBJ2-2; a weak D match, TRBD1 (6 bases). The germline CDR1 and CDR2 sequences are SGHVS and FNYEAQ. This CDR3 is built from 15 residues. V was cut by 0 bases and J by 2 bases, with 7 bases left in between. Written as DNA, the CDR3 is TGTGCCAGCAGCTTAGCGACAGGAAACACCGGGGAGCTGTTTTTT. It yields the protein CASSLATGNTGELFF.

This clone appeared once. V usage is TRBV10-3 and J usage is TRBJ1-2, with 9 bases matching TRBD1. CDR3 length equals 15 residues. V lost 4 bases and J lost 5; bases outside the gene matches: 8. Germline CDR1 and CDR2: ENHRY and SYGVKD. The CDR3 here is CAISARTGGGYGYTF. CDR3 DNA sequence: TGTGCCATCAGTGCGAGAACAGGGGGCGGATATGGCTACACCTTC.

The chain joins TRBV12-3 or TRBV12-4 to TRBJ1-1; 7 nucleotides agree with TRBD1. This CDR3 has 12 amino acids. Trimming cost V 6 bases and J 11 bases; bases outside gene matches: 9. This CDR3 is CASSLNRGLAFF. DNA for the CDR3: TGTGCCAGCAGCCTGAACAGGGGATTGGCTTTCTTT.

The V call is TRBV6-1, the J call TRBJ1-2, with D unresolved. V was trimmed by 3 bases and J by 1 base, leaving 3 bases between them. The CDR3 runs 12 residues. Germline V gene lookup returns CDR1 MNHNS and CDR2 SASEGT. CDR3 amino acids: CASSDSNYGYTF. Here the CDR3 DNA reads TGTGCCAGCAGTGACAGTAACTATGGCTACACCTTC.

The rearrangement uses TRBV4-1 and TRBJ2-7; no firm D call. Between the trimmed V and J ends, which lost 3 bases and 1 base, there was a span of 10 bases. The CDR3 loop spans 14 amino acids. The germline V gene has CDR1 MGHRA and CDR2 YSYEKL. CDR3 in DNA: TGCGCCAGCAGCCAGGTGCACGGTTCCTACGAGCAGTACGTC. Its protein is CASSQVHGSYEQYV.